This entry describes one T cell receptor (beta chain). Its target is unknown. This specimen comes from a study of CD8 T cells in ankylosing spondylitis. General study findings and limits: What seemed typical of ankylosing spondylitis blood was a TCR beta motif built from several highly homologous variants. There was reportedly significant enrichment of clones that were disease-linked in matched ankylosing spondylitis synovial fluid.

Each CDR3 protein is one row after TCRdb ran MiXCR on the 5' RACE reads. The data contain roughly 220,000 distinct CDR3 sequences, approximately 16% of them singletons. Trimming left V 0 bases short and J 6 bases short, with 18 bases between. The CDR3 contains 15 residues. From germline, CDR1 is DFQATT and CDR2 SNEGSKA (reference sequence). The sequenced sample consisted of blood, either unsorted or a sorted T cell fraction (not recorded which). The chain combines TRBV20-1 with TRBJ2-7, with a tentative D call TRBD2 (6 bases). The source of this sequence is a male donor with ankylosing spondylitis. The CDR3 DNA reads TGCAGTGCTAGAGATTGGCGCGGGGATACGGGCGAGCAGTACTTC. It is translated as CSARDWRGDTGEQYF.